This T cell receptor (beta chain) comes out of a study of blood T cell repertoires in COVID-19. Whole-study context: The study drew acute and convalescent COVID-19 samples from the United States, Italy and Spain.

Clinical history as reported by participants underpinned cohort assignment. Produced via immunoSEQ multiplex PCR; TCRdb's table is partial and in-frame only. The sample lists a few hundred thousand clones; around 80% were seen once. Per germline, CDR1 LGHDT and CDR2 YNNKEL (reference sequence). V was shortened by 4 bases and J by 6 bases, with 13 bases between the two germline ends. The CDR3 contains 14 residues. The V and J genes are TRBV3-1 (or the pseudogene TRBV3-2) and TRBJ1-5, with a weak D call TRBD1 (6 bases). The sample was PBMCs or T cells enriched from blood (not recorded which). The origin of this receptor is a young man with acute COVID-19. CDR3 DNA sequence: TGTGCCAGCAGCCGAGGGGGTAGGAGTCAGCCCCAGCATTTT. Amino acids: CASSRGGRSQPQHF.